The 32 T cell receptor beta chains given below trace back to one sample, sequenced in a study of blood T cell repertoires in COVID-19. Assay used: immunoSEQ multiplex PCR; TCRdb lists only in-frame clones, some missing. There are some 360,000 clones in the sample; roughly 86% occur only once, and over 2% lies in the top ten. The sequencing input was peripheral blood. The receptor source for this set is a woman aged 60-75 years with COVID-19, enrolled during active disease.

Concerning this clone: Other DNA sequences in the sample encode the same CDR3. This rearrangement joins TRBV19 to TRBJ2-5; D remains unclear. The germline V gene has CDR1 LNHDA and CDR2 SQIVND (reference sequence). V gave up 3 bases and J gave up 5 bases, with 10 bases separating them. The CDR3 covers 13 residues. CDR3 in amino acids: CASSIRVRETQYF. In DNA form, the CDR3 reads TGTGCCAGTAGTATCCGGGTGCGGGAGACCCAGTACTTC. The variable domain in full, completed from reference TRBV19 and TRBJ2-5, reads DGGITQSPKYLFRKEGQNVTLSCEQNLNHDAMYWYRQDPGQGLRLIYYSQIVNDFQKGDIAEGYSVSREKKESFPLTVTSAQKNPTAFYLCASSIRVRETQYFGPGTRLLVL.

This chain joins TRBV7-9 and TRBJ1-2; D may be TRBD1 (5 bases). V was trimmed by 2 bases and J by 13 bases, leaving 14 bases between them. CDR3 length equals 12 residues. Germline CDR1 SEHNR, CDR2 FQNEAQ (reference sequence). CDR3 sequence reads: CASSLPPGVGTF. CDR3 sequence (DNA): TGTGCCAGCAGCTTACCCCCGGGGGTAGGCACCTTC.

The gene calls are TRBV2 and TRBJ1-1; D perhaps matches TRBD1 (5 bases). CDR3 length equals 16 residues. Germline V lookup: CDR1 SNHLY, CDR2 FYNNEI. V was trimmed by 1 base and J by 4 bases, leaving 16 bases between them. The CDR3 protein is CASSEDPPSGGTEAFF. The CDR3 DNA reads TGTGCCAGCAGTGAAGACCCCCCCAGCGGGGGCACTGAAGCTTTCTTT.

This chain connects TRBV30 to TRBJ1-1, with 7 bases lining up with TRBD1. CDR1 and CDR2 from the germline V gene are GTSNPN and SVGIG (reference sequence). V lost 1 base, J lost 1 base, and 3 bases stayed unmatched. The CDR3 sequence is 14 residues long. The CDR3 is CAWSAGQTNTEAFF. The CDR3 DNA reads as TGTGCCTGGAGTGCGGGACAGACGAACACTGAAGCTTTCTTT.

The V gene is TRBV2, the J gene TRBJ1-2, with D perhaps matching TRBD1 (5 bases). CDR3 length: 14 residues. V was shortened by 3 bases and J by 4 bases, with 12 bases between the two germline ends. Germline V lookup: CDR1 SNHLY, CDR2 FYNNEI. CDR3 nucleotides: TGTGCCAGCAGTGATGGGCAGGGAACCTATGGCTACACCTTC. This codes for CASSDGQGTYGYTF.

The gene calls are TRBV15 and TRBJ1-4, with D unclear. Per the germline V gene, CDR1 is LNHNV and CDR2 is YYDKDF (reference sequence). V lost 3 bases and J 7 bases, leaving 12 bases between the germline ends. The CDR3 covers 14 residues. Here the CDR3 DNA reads TGTGCCACCAGCAGCCCCAGCGGGGTTGAAAAACTGTTTTTT. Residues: CATSSPSGVEKLFF.

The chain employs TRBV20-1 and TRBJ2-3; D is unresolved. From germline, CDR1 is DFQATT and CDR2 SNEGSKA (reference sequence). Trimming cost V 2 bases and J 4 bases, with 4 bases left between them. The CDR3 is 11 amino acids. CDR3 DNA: TGCAGTGCTAGATATGCAGATACGCAGTATTTT. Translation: CSARYADTQYF.

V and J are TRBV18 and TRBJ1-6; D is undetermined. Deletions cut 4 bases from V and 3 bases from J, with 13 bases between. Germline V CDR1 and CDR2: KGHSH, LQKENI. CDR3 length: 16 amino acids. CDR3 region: CASSLFGVDYNSPLHF. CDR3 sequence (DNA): TGTGCCAGCTCACTGTTCGGGGTTGACTATAATTCACCCCTCCACTTT.

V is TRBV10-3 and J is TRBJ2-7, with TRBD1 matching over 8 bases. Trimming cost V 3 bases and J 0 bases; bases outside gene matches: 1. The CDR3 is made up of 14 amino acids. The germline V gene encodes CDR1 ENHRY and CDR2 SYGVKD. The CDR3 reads CAISEGTGSYEQYF. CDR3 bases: TGTGCCATCAGTGAAGGGACAGGCTCCTACGAGCAGTACTTC.

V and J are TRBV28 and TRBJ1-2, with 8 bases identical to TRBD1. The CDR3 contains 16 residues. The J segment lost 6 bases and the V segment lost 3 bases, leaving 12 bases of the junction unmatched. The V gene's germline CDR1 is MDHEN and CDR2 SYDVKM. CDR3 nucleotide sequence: TGTGCCAGCAGTTTGACCTTCGTGGGACAGGTCGATGGCTACACCTTC. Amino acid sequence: CASSLTFVGQVDGYTF.

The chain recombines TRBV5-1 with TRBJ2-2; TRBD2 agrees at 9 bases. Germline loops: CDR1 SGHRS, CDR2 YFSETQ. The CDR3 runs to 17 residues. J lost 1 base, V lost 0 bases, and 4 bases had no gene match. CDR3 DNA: TGCGCCAGCAGCTTGGGAGCGGGGGGCGTGAACACCGGGGAGCTGTTTTTT. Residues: CASSLGAGGVNTGELFF.

The CDR3 DNA reads TGCGCCAGCAGCACCGAGGGCGGGAGCTATGGCTACACCTTC. This translates into CASSTEGGSYGYTF. The chain employs TRBV5-1 and TRBJ1-2; unclear D gene. This CDR3 region has 14 residues. The germline V gene encodes CDR1 SGHRS and CDR2 YFSETQ. V was shortened by 4 bases and J by 4 bases, with 14 bases between the two germline ends.

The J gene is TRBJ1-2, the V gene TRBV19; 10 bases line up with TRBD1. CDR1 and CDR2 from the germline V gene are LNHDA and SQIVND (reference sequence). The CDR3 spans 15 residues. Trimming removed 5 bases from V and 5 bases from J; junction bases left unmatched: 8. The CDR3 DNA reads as TGTGCCAGTAGTGTCCGGGACAGGGGTGGATATGGCTACACCTTC. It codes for CASSVRDRGGYGYTF.

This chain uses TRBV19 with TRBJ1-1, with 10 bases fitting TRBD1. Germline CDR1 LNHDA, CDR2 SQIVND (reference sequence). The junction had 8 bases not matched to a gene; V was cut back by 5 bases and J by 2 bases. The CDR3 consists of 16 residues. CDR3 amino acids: CASSRGQGDLNTEAFF. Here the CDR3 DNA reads TGTGCCAGTAGTCGCGGACAGGGGGATCTTAACACTGAAGCTTTCTTT.

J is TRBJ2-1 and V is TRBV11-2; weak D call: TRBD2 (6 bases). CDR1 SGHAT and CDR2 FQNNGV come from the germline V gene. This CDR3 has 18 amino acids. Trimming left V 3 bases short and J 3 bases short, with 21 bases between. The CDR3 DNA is TGTGCCAGCAGCTTGCGTCCCGGGACTCCCCAGGGCTACAATGAGCAGTTCTTC. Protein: CASSLRPGTPQGYNEQFF.

The CDR3 region is CASSGTGTAGANVLTF. The CDR3 DNA reads as TGTGCCAGCAGCGGGACAGGGACGGCAGGGGCCAACGTCCTGACTTTC. The J gene is TRBJ2-6, the V gene TRBV9, with 8 bases lining up with TRBD1. V trimming: 3 bases; J trimming: 4 bases; junction bases outside the gene matches: 6. The CDR3 contains 16 residues. Germline loops: CDR1 SGDLS, CDR2 YYNGEE.

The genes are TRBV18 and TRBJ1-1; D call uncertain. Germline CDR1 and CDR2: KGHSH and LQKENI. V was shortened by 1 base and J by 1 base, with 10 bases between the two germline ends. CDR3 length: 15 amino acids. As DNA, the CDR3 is TGTGCCAGCTCACCACTTATAACACAGAACACTGAAGCTTTCTTT. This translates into CASSPLITQNTEAFF.

In nucleotides, the CDR3 is TGTGCCAGTAGTACCCAGCGGGGGGCAGGAGAGACCCAGTACTTC. This translates into CASSTQRGAGETQYF. The chain uses TRBV19 and TRBJ2-5; 9 bases fit TRBD2. V was pared by 4 bases and J by 4 bases, with 7 bases of the junction left unmatched. This CDR3 has 15 residues. Germline V gene lookup returns CDR1 LNHDA and CDR2 SQIVND (reference sequence).

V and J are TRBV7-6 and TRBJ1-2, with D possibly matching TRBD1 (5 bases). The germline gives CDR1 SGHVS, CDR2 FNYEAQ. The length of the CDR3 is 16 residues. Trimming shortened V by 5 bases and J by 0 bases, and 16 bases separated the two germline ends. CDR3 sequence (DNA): TGTGCCAGCAGCGCAGGCGGTGGAGGGGCTAACTATGGCTACACCTTC. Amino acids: CASSAGGGGANYGYTF.

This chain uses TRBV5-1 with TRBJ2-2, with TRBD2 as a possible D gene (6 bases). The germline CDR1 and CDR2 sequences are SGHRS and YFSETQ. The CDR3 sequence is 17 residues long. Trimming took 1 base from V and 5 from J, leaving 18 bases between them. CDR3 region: CASSLRTSTFRTGELFF. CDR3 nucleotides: TGCGCCAGCAGCTTGAGAACTAGCACTTTTCGGACCGGGGAGCTGTTTTTT. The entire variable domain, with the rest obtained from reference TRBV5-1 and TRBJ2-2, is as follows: KAGVTQTPRYLIKTRGQQVTLSCSPISGHRSVSWYQQTPGQGLQFLFEYFSETQRNKGNFPGRFSGRQFSNSRSEMNVSTLELGDSALYLCASSLRTSTFRTGELFFGEGSRLTVL.

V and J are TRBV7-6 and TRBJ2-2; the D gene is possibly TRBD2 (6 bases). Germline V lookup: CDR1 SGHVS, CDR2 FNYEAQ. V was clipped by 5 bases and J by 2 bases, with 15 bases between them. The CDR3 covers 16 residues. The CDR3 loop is CASSAFGGFNTGELFF. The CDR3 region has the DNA TGTGCCAGCAGCGCGTTCGGGGGTTTCAACACCGGGGAGCTGTTTTTT.

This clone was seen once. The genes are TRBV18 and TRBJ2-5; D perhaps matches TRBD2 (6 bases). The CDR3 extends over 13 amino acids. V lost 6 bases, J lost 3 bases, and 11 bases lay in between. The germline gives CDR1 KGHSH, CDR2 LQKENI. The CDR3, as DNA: TGTGCCAGCTCGGGGGGTACGAAAGAGACCCAGTACTTC. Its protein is CASSGGTKETQYF.

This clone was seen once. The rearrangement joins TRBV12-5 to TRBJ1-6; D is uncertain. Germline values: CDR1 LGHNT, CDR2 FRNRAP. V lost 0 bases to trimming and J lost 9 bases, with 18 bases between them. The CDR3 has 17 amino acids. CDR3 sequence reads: CASGLVQRDPGVSPLHF. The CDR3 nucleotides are TGTGCTAGTGGTTTGGTTCAACGGGATCCAGGAGTTTCACCCCTCCACTTT.

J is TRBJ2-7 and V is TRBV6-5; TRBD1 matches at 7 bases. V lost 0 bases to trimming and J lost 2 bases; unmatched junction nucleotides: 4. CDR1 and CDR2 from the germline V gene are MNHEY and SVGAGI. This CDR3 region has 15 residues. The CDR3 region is CASSYSAQGTYEQYF. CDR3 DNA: TGTGCCAGCAGTTACTCGGCACAGGGGACCTACGAGCAGTACTTC.

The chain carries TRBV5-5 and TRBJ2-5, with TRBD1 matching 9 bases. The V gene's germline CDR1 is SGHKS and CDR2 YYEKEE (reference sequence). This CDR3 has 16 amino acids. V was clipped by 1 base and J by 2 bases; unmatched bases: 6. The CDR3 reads CASSLPRGTGQETQYF. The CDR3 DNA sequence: TGTGCCAGCAGCTTGCCTCGGGGGACAGGGCAAGAGACCCAGTACTTC.

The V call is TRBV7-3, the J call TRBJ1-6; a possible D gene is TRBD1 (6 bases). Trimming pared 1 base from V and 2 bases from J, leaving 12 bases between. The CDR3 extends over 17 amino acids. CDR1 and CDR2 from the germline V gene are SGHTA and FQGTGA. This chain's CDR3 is CASSLMGRQAYNSPLHF. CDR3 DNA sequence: TGTGCCAGCAGCTTAATGGGGCGACAGGCCTATAATTCACCCCTCCACTTT.

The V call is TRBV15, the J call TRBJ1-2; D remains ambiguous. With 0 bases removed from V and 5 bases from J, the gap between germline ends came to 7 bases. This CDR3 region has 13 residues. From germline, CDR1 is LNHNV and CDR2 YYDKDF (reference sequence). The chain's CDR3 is CATSRESGYGYTF. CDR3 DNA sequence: TGTGCCACCAGCAGAGAAAGCGGTTATGGCTACACCTTC. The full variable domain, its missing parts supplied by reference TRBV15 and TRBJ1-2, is DAMVIQNPRYQVTQFGKPVTLSCSQTLNHNVMYWYQQKSSQAPKLLFHYYDKDFNNEADTPDNFQSRRPNTSFCFLDIRSPGLGDTAMYLCATSRESGYGYTFGSGTRLTVV.

The CDR3, as DNA: TGTGCCAGCGGCTCCGGGGGGGCCAACGTCCTGACTTTC. Translation gives CASGSGGANVLTF. This rearrangement joins TRBV28 to TRBJ2-6; D unresolved. The CDR3 is made up of 13 amino acids. The ends were cut back, 8 bases at V and 4 bases at J, with 9 bases in the middle. In germline, CDR1 is MDHEN, CDR2 SYDVKM.

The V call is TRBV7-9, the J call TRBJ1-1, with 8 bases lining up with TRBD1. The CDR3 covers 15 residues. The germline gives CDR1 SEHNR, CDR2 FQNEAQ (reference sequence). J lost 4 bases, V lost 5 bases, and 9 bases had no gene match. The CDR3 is CASSPIRTGRTEAFF. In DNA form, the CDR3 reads TGTGCCAGCAGCCCAATCCGGACAGGGCGCACTGAAGCTTTCTTT.

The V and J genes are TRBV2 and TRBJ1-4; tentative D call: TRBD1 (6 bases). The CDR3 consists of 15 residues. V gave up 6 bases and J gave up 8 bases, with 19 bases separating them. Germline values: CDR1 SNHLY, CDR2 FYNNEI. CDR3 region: CASREGGSGREKLFF. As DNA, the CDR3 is TGTGCCAGCAGGGAGGGGGGGTCAGGACGGGAAAAACTGTTTTTT.

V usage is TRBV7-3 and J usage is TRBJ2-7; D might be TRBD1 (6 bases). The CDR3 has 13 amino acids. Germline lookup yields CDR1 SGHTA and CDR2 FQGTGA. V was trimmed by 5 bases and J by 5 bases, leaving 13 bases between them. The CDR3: CASSPRTGHEQYF. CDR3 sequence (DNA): TGTGCCAGCAGCCCCCGAACAGGGCACGAGCAGTACTTC.

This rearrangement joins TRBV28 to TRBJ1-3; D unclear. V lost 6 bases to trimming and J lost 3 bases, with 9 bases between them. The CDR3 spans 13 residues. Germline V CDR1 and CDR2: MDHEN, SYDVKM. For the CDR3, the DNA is TGTGCCAGCAGGATTAACAGTGGAAACACCATATATTTT. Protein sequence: CASRINSGNTIYF.